The 15 T cell receptor beta chains listed next were all sequenced from one sample in a study of response to subunit inactivated influenza vaccine. TCRdb itself ran the RT-PCR reads through MiXCR, one entry per CDR3 protein. The sample yields around 490,000 distinct CDR3 sequences, 6% to 9% seen once. The input for sequencing was PBMCs from blood, taken less than 30 months after vaccination. The receptor set was obtained from a man aged 45 to 75 who received an inactivated influenza vaccine.

This clonotype was recorded a few times. The chain carries TRBV7-9 and TRBJ2-1, with TRBD2 identical over 8 bases. The ends lost 4 bases at V and 1 base at J; junction bases unmatched: 6. The CDR3 spans 16 residues. Per the germline V gene, CDR1 is SEHNR and CDR2 is FQNEAQ (reference sequence). CDR3 loop: CASSSFGGVSYNEQFF. For the CDR3, the DNA is TGTGCCAGCAGCTCGTTCGGGGGGGTATCCTACAATGAGCAGTTCTTC.

This clonotype was observed a few times. This chain connects TRBV3-1 to TRBJ2-1; 10 bases align to TRBD2. Trimming removed 6 bases from V and 6 bases from J; junction bases left unmatched: 5. Germline CDR1 is LGHDT and CDR2 is YNNKEL (reference sequence). The CDR3 extends over 14 amino acids. The CDR3 spells CASRPTSGVNEQFF. Written as DNA, the CDR3 is TGTGCCAGCAGGCCCACTAGCGGGGTCAATGAGCAGTTCTTC.

Ten or more counts support this clonotype. V is TRBV29-1 and J is TRBJ2-1; the match to TRBD2 covers 8 bases. Germline CDR1 reads SQVTM; CDR2 reads ANQGSEA. The CDR3 spans 17 residues. Trimming at V came to 7 bases and at J to 1 base, leaving 15 bases not matched to a gene. CDR3 bases: TGCAGCGGCCAATTAAGGGGACGGGAGGGGTCCTACAATGAGCAGTTCTTC. As protein: CSGQLRGREGSYNEQFF.

This clonotype has just a few counts. The rearrangement links TRBV7-2 to TRBJ1-1, with 9 bases fitting TRBD1. This CDR3 comprises 15 residues. The V gene end was trimmed by 6 bases and the J gene end by 5 bases; junction bases not matched to a gene: 10. Germline V gene lookup returns CDR1 SGHTA and CDR2 FQGNSA. In DNA, the CDR3 is TGTGCCAGCAGATCCCGACCGGGACAGGGAACTGAAGCTTTCTTT. Protein sequence: CASRSRPGQGTEAFF.

On this clonotype: The junction departs from germline at one end; a sequencing error may be responsible. J is TRBJ2-3 and V is TRBV6-5, with 10 bases fitting TRBD2. Germline lookup yields CDR1 MNHEY and CDR2 SVGAGI. CDR3 length equals 18 residues. This CDR3 is CASSYSNPAGGPTHTQYF. The CDR3 DNA follows: TGTGCCAGCAGTTACTCGAATCCAGCGGGGGGGCCCACACATACGCAGTATTTT.

This clonotype was observed at least ten times. V and J are TRBV7-2 and TRBJ1-1; tentatively, D is TRBD1 (6 bases). Per the germline V gene, CDR1 is SGHTA and CDR2 is FQGNSA. CDR3 size: 15 residues. V lost 3 bases and J lost 0, with 11 bases in between. The CDR3 protein is CASSFIGGLNTEAFF. CDR3 nucleotide sequence: TGTGCCAGCAGCTTTATCGGGGGCCTGAACACTGAAGCTTTCTTT.

This clonotype was seen only a few times. The CDR3: CASSYPGWSITTDTQYF. CDR3 coding DNA: TGTGCCAGCAGTTACCCGGGTTGGAGCATCACCACAGATACGCAGTATTTT. The J gene is TRBJ2-3, the V gene TRBV6-2 or TRBV6-3; D unresolved. The V and J ends lost 2 bases and 2 bases respectively, with 17 bases between them. The germline V gene has CDR1 MNHEY and CDR2 SVGEGT. This CDR3 contains 17 residues.

This clonotype was detected a few times. The chain has TRBV18 and TRBJ2-1; 8 nucleotides line up with TRBD2. CDR1 and CDR2 (germline): KGHSH, LQKENI. This CDR3 is 15 amino acids long. V trimming: 10 bases; J trimming: 3 bases; junction bases outside the gene matches: 11. CDR3 DNA sequence: TGTGCCACCAAAGGTAGCGGGACTATCTACAATGAGCAGTTCTTC. Its protein product is CATKGSGTIYNEQFF. The full variable domain, in which reference TRBV18 and TRBJ2-1 provide the parts outside the CDR3, is NAGVMQNPRHLVRRRGQEARLRCSPMKGHSHVYWYRQLPEEGLKFMVYLQKENIIDESGMPKERFSAEFPKEGPSILRIQQVVRGDSAAYFCATKGSGTIYNEQFFGPGTRLTVL.

This clonotype was recorded many times. The J gene is TRBJ2-7, the V gene TRBV20-1; D unclear. Germline V gene sequence: CDR1 DFQATT, CDR2 SNEGSKA (reference sequence). The CDR3 runs to 13 residues. Trimming pared 2 bases from V and 2 bases from J, leaving 10 bases between. The DNA of the CDR3 is TGCAGTGCTAGAAGAACTGACACCTACGAGCAGTACTTC. This sequence encodes CSARRTDTYEQYF.

This clonotype was seen only a few times. The chain uses TRBV5-6 and TRBJ2-3; no definite D call. CDR1 and CDR2 from the germline V gene are SGHDT and YYEEEE. The CDR3 is made up of 18 amino acids. V lost 3 bases to trimming and J lost 0 bases, with 20 bases between them. The chain's CDR3 is CASSSFSAETRSTDTQYF. For the CDR3, the DNA is TGTGCCAGCAGCTCGTTTTCGGCCGAGACCCGGAGCACAGATACGCAGTATTTT.

Many counts were recorded for this clonotype. The CDR3 protein is CASSVPIAGAPTDTQYF. The CDR3 DNA reads TGTGCCAGCAGCGTCCCCATTGCGGGAGCCCCCACAGATACGCAGTATTTT. The J gene is TRBJ2-3, the V gene TRBV7-8, with TRBD2 matching over 7 bases. The CDR3 length is 17 residues. Germline CDR1 and CDR2: SGHVS and FQNEAQ. Losses at the gene ends were 5 bases for V and 2 bases for J; bases not matched to a gene: 13.

This clonotype was seen repeatedly, ten times or more. V and J are TRBV12-3 or TRBV12-4 and TRBJ2-2; D not resolved. Trimming cost V 8 bases and J 3 bases, with 7 bases left between them. This CDR3 comprises 12 residues. This CDR3 reads CASWMHTGELFF. CDR3 sequence (DNA): TGTGCCAGCTGGATGCACACCGGGGAGCTGTTTTTT.

As to this clonotype: A much larger clone lies a single base off, so this may be a read error. The chain combines TRBV20-1 with TRBJ2-3; the match to TRBD2 covers 8 bases. The ends lost 4 bases at V and 0 bases at J; junction bases unmatched: 9. CDR3 size: 16 residues. The germline V gene encodes CDR1 DFQATT and CDR2 SNEGSKA (reference sequence). CDR3: CSAISRLATSTDTQYF. In DNA, the CDR3 is TGCAGTGCTATATCCCGACTAGCGACTAGCACAGATACGCAGTATTTT.

This clonotype was seen a handful of times. The rearrangement links TRBV6-2 or TRBV6-3 to TRBJ1-1, with a tentative D call TRBD1 (6 bases). Germline CDR1 reads MNHEY; CDR2 reads SVGEGT. The CDR3 length is 15 residues. The ends were cut back, 10 bases at V and 5 bases at J, with 23 bases in the middle. The CDR3 is CATQGPDRLETEAFF. CDR3 bases: TGTGCCACCCAAGGGCCCGACAGGTTGGAAACTGAAGCTTTCTTT.

This clonotype was recorded at least ten times. This chain uses TRBV6-1 with TRBJ2-2, with 9 bases lining up with TRBD2. The CDR3 contains 15 residues. The V gene end was trimmed by 6 bases and the J gene end by 4 bases; junction bases not matched to a gene: 6. Germline CDR1 and CDR2: MNHNS and SASEGT. The CDR3: CASRSSGARTGELFF. For the CDR3, the DNA is TGTGCCAGCAGGTCTAGCGGGGCCCGCACCGGGGAGCTGTTTTTT.